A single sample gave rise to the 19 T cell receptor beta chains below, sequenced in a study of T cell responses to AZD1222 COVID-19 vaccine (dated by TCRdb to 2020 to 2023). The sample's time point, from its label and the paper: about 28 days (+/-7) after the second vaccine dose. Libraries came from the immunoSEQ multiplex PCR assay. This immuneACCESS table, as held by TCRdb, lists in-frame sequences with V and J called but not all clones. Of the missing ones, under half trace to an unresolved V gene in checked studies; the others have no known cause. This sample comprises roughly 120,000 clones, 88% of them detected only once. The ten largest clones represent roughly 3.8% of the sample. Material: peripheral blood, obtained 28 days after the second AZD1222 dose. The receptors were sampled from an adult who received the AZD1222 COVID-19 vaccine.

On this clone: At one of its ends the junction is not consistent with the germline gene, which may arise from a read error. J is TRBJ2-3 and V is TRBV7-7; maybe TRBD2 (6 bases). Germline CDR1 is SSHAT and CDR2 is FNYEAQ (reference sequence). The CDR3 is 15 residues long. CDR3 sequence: CASSSGLAVTDTQYF. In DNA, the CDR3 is TGTGCTAGCAGCTCGGGACTCGCAGTCACAGATACGCAGTATTTT.

This chain's CDR3 is CASSVGTDYNEQFF. The CDR3 region has the DNA TGTGCCAGCAGCGTAGGTACGGACTACAATGAGCAGTTCTTC. The chain carries TRBV9 and TRBJ2-1; D gene unclear. The CDR3 totals 14 residues. CDR1 is SGDLS, CDR2 YYNGEE, per germline. V lost 0 bases to trimming and J lost 3 bases, with 7 bases between them.

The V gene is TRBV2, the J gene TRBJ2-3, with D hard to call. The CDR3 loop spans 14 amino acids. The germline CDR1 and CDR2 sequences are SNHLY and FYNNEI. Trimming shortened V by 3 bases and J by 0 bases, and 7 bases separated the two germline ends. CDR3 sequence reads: CASSDDHSTDTQYF. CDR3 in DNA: TGTGCCAGCAGTGACGACCACAGCACAGATACGCAGTATTTT. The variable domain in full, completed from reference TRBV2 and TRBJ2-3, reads EPEVTQTPSHQVTQMGQEVILRCVPISNHLYFYWYRQILGQKVEFLVSFYNNEISEKSEIFDDQFSVERPDGSNFTLKIRSTKLEDSAMYFCASSDDHSTDTQYFGPGTRLTVL.

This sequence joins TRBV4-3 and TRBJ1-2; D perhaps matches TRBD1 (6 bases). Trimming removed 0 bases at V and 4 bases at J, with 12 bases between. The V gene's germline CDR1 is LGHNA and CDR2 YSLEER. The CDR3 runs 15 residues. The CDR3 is CASSQDPGVGYGYTF. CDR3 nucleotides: TGCGCCAGCAGCCAAGATCCAGGGGTTGGCTATGGCTACACCTTC.

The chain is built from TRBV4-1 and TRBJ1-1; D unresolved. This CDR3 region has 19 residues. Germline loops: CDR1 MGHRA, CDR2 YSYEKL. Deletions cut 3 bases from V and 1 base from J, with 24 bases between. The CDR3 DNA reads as TGCGCCAGCAGCCAGGGCTCTAAATACAAGGATAAAGGGAACACTGAAGCTTTCTTT. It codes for CASSQGSKYKDKGNTEAFF.

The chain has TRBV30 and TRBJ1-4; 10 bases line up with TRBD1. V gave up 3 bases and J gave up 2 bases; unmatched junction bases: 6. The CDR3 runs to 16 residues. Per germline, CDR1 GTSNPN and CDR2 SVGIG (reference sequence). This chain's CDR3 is CAWRAGQGITNEKLFF. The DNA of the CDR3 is TGTGCCTGGAGAGCGGGACAGGGGATCACTAATGAAAAACTGTTTTTT.

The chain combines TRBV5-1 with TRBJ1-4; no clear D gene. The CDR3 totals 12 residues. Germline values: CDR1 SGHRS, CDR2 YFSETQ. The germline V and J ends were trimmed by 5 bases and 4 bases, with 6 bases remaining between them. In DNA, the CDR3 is TGCGCCAGCAGAGAATTTAATGAAAAACTGTTTTTT. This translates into CASREFNEKLFF.

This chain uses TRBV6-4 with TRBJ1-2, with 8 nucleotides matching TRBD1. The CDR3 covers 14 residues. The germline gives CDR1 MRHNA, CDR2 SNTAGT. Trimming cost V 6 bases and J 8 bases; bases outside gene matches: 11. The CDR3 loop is CASSSDGQGSGYTF. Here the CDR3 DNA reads TGTGCCAGCAGCTCGGACGGACAGGGTTCGGGCTACACCTTC.

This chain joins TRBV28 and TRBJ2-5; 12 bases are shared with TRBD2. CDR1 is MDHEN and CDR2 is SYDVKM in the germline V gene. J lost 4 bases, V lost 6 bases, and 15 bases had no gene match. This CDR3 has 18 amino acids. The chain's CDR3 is CASSPGLAGAKATETQYF. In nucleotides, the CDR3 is TGTGCCAGCAGCCCGGGACTAGCGGGTGCAAAGGCTACAGAGACCCAGTACTTC.

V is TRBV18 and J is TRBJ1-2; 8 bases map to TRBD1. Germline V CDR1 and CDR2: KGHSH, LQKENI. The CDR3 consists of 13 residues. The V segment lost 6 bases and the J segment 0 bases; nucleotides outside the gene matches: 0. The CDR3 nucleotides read TGTGCCAGCTCGGACAGGGCTAACTATGGCTACACCTTC. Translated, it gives CASSDRANYGYTF.

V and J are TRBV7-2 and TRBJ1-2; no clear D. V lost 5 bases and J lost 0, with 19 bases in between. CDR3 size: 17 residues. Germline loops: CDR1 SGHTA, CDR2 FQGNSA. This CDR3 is CASSTRPQDRANYGYTF. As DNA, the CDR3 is TGTGCCAGCAGCACACGACCACAAGATCGGGCTAACTATGGCTACACCTTC.

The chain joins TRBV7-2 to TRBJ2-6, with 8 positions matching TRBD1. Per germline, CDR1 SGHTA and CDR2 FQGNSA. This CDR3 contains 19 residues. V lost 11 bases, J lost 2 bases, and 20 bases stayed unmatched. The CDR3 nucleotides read TGTGCCGGCACCTCAAGACCCGGGACAGGAGGAGCTGGGGCCAACGTCCTGACTTTC. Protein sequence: CAGTSRPGTGGAGANVLTF.

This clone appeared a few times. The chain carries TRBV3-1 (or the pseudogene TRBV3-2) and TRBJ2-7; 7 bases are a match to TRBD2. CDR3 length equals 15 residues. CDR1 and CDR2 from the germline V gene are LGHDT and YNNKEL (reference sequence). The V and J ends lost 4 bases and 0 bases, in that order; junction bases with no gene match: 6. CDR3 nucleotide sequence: TGTGCCAGCAGCCGAGACGCTAGCGGCTCCTACGAGCAGTACTTC. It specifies CASSRDASGSYEQYF.

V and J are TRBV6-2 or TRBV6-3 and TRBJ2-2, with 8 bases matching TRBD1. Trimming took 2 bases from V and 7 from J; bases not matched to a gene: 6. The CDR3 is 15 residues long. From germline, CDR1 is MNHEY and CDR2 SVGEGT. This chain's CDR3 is CASSYIDRGRGELFF. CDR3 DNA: TGTGCCAGCAGTTACATAGACAGGGGCCGCGGGGAGCTGTTTTTT.

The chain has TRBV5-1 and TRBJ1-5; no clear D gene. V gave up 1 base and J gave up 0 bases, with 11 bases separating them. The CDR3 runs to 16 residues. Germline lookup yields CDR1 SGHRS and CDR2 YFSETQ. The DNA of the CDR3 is TGCGCCAGCAGCTTGTTAGCCCTGGATAGCAATCAGCCCCAGCATTTT. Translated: CASSLLALDSNQPQHF. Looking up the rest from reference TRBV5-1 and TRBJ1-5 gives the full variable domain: KAGVTQTPRYLIKTRGQQVTLSCSPISGHRSVSWYQQTPGQGLQFLFEYFSETQRNKGNFPGRFSGRQFSNSRSEMNVSTLELGDSALYLCASSLLALDSNQPQHFGDGTRLSIL.

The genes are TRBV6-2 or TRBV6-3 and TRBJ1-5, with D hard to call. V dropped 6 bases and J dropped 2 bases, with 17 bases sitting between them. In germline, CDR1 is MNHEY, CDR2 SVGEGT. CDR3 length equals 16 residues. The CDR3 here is CASSPDTFRGNQPQHF. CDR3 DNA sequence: TGTGCCAGCAGCCCTGACACCTTTCGAGGCAATCAGCCCCAGCATTTT.

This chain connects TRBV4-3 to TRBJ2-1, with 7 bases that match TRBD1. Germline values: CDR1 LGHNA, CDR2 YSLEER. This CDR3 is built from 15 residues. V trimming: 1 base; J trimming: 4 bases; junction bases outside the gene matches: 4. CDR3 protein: CASSQGRGPYNEQFF. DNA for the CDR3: TGCGCCAGCAGCCAAGGAAGGGGGCCGTACAATGAGCAGTTCTTC.

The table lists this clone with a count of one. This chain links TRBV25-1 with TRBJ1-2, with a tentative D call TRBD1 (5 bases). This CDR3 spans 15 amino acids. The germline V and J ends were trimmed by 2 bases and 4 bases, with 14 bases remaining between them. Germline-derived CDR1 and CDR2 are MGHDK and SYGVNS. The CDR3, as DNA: TGTGCCAGCAGTGAACAGGGTGGCGGTGTCTATGGCTACACCTTC. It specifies CASSEQGGGVYGYTF.

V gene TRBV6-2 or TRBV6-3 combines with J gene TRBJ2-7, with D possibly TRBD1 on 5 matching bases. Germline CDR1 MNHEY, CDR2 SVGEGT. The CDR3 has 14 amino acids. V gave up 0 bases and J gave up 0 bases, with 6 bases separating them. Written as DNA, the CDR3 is TGTGCCAGCAGTTACTCCGACAGCTCCTACGAGCAGTACTTC. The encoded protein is CASSYSDSSYEQYF.